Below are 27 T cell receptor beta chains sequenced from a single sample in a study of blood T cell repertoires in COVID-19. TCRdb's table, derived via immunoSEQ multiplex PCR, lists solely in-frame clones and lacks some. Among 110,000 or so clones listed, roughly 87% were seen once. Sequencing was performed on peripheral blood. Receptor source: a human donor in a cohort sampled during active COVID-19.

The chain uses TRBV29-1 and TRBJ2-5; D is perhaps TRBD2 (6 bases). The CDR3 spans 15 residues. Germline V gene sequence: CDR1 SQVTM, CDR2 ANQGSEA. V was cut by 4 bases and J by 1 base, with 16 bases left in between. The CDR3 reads CSVVGGIRGQETQYF. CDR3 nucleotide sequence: TGCAGCGTTGTTGGGGGGATAAGGGGCCAAGAGACCCAGTACTTC.

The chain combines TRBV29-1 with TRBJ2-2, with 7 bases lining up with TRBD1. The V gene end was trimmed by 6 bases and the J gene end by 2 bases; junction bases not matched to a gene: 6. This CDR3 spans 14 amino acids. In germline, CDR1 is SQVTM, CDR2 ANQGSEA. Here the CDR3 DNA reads TGCAGCGTAAAAAGGACAGGCAACACCGGGGAGCTGTTTTTT. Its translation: CSVKRTGNTGELFF.

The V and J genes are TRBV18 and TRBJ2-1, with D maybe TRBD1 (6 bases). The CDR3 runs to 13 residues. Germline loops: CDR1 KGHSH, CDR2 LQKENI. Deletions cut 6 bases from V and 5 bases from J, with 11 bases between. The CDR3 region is CASSATGNNEQFF. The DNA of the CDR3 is TGTGCCAGCTCGGCGACAGGAAACAATGAGCAGTTCTTC.

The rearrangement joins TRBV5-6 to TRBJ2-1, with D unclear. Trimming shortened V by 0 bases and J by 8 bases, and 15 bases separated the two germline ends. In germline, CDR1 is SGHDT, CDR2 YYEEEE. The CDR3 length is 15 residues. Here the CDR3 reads CASSLATGLFHEQFF. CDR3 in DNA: TGTGCCAGCAGCTTGGCAACTGGGCTTTTCCATGAGCAGTTCTTC.

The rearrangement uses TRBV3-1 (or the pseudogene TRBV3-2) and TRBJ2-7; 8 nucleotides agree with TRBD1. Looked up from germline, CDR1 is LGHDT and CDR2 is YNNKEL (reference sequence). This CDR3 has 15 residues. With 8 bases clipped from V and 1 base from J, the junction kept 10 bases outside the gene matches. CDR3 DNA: TGTGCCAGCCAGGCCGACAGGGGCTTTTCCTACGAGCAGTACTTC. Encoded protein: CASQADRGFSYEQYF.

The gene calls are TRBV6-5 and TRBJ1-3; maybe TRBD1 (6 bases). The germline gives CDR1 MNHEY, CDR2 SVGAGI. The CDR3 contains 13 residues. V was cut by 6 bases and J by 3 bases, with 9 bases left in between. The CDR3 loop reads CASRVDSGNTIYF. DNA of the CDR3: TGTGCCAGCAGGGTGGACAGTGGAAACACCATATATTTT.

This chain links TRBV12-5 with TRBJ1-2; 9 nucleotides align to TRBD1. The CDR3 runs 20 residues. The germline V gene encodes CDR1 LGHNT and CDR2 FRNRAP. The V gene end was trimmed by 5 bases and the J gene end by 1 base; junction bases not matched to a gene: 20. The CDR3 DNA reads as TGTGCTAGTGGTCATACCTCCCCCGGGACAGGGAAATCCAATAACTATGGCTACACCTTC. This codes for CASGHTSPGTGKSNNYGYTF.

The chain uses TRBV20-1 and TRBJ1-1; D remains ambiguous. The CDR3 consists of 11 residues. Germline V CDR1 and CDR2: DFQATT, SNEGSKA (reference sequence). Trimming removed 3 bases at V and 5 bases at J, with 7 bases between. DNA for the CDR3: TGCAGTGCTAGGGGAGAGACTGAAGCTTTCTTT. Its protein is CSARGETEAFF.

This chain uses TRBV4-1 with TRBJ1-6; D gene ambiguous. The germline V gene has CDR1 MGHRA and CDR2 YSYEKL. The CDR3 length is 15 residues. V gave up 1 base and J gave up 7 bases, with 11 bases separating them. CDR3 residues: CASSQVGGPNSPLHF. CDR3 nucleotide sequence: TGCGCCAGCAGCCAAGTCGGCGGCCCGAATTCACCCCTCCACTTT.

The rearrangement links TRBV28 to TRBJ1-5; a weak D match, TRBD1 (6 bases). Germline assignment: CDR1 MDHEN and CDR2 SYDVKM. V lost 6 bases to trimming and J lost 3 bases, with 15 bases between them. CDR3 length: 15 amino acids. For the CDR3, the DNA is TGTGCCAGCAGCCCGAGCGGGGGCTTCAATCAGCCCCAGCATTTT. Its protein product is CASSPSGGFNQPQHF.

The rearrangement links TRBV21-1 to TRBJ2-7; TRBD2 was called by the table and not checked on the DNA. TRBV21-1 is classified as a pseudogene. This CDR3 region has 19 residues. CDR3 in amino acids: CASSGREPFFRFIPYEQYF. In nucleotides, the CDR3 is TGTGCCAGCAGCGGGCGGGAACCCTTTTTTCGGTTTATTCCCTACGAGCAGTACTTC.

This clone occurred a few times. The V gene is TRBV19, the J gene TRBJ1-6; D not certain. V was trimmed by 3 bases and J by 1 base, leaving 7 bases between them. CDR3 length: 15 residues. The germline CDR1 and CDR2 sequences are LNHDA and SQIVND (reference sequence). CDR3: CASSMRGSYNSPLHF. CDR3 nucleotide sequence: TGTGCCAGTAGTATGCGGGGTTCCTATAATTCACCCCTCCACTTT.

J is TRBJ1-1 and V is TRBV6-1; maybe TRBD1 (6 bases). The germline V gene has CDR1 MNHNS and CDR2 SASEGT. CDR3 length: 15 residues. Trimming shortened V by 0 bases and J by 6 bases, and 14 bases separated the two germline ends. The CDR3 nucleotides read TGTGCCAGCAGTGAAGCGCTTCGGGGGGGCCCTGAAGCTTTCTTT. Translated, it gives CASSEALRGGPEAFF.

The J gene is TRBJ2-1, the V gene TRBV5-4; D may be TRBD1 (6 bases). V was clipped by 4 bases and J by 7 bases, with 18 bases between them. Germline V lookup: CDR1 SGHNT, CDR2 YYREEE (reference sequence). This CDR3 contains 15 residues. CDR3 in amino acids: CASSRPSRDINEQFF. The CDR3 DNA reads TGTGCCAGCAGCCGACCATCCCGGGACATTAATGAGCAGTTCTTC.

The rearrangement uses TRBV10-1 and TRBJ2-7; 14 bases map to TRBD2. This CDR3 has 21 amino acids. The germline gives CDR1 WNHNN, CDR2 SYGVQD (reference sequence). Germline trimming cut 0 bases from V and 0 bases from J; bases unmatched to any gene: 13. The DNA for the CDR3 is TGCGCCAGCAGTGAGTCCGCCGGACCGGGACTAGCGGGAGTCAGCTCCTACGAGCAGTACTTC. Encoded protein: CASSESAGPGLAGVSSYEQYF.

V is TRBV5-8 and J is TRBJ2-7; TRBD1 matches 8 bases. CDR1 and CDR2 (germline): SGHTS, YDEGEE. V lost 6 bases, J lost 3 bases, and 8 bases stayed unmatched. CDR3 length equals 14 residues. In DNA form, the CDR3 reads TGTGCCAGCACTCACAGGACAGGGAGCTACGAGCAGTACTTC. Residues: CASTHRTGSYEQYF.

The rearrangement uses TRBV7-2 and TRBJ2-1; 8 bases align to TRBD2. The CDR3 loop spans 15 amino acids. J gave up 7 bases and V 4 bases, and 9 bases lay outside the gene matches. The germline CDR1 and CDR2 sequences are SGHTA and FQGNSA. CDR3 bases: TGTGCCAGCAGCTCTATCGGGCGGGGGGTTAATGAGCAGTTCTTC. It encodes CASSSIGRGVNEQFF.

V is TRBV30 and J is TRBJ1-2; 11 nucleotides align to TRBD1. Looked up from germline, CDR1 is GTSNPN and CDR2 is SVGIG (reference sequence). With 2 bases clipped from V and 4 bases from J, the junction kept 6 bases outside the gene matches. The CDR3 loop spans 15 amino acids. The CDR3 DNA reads TGTGCCTGGAGTACCCGGGACAGGGGGATCTATGGCTACACCTTC. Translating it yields CAWSTRDRGIYGYTF. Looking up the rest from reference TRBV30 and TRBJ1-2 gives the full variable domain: SQTIHQWPATLVQPVGSPLSLECTVEGTSNPNLYWYRQAAGRGLQLLFYSVGIGQISSEVPQNLSASRPQDRQFILSSKKLLLSDSGFYLCAWSTRDRGIYGYTFGSGTRLTVV.

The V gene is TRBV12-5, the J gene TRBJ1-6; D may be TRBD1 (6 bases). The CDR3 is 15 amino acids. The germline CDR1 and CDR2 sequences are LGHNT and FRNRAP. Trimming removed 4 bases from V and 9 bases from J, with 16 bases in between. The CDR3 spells CASGSQGPWRSPLHF. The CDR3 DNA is TGTGCTAGTGGTTCGCAGGGGCCCTGGCGTTCACCCCTCCACTTT.

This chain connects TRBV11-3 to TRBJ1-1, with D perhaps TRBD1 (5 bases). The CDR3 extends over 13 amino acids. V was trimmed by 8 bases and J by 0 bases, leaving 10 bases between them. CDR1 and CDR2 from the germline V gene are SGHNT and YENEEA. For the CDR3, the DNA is TGTGCCAGCTCGGGACTAATGAACACTGAAGCTTTCTTT. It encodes CASSGLMNTEAFF. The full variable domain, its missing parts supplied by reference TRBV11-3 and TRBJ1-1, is EAGVVQSPRYKIIEKKQPVAFWCNPISGHNTLYWYLQNLGQGPELLIRYENEEAVDDSQLPKDRFSAERLKGVDSTLKIQPAELGDSAVYLCASSGLMNTEAFFGQGTRLTVV.

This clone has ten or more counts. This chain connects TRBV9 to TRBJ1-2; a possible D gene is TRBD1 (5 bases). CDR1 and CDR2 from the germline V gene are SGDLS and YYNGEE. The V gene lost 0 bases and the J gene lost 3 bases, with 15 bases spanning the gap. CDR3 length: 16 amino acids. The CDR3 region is CASSVDGLRGDYGYTF. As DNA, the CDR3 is TGTGCCAGCAGCGTAGACGGACTTCGGGGGGACTATGGCTACACCTTC.

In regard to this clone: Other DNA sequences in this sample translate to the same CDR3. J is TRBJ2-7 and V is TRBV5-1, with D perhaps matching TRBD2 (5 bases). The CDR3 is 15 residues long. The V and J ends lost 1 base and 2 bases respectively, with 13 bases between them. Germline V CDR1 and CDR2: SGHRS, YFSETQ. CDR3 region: CASSLSGGQTYEQYF. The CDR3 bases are TGCGCCAGCAGCTTGTCAGGCGGGCAGACCTACGAGCAGTACTTC.

The CDR3 loop reads CSVGQGYTEAFF. The CDR3, as DNA: TGCAGCGTCGGACAGGGGTACACTGAAGCTTTCTTT. The rearrangement links TRBV29-1 to TRBJ1-1, with 9 bases that match TRBD1. There are 12 residues in the CDR3. After removal of 6 bases from V and 3 bases from J, the junction contained 2 bases not matched to a gene. Germline V gives CDR1 SQVTM, CDR2 ANQGSEA.

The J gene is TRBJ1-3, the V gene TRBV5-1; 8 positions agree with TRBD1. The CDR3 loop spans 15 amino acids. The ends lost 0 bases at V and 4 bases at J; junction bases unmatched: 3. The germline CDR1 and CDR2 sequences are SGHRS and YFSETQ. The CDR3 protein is CASSLAGQGGNTIYF. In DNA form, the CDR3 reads TGCGCCAGCAGCTTGGCCGGACAGGGCGGAAACACCATATATTTT.

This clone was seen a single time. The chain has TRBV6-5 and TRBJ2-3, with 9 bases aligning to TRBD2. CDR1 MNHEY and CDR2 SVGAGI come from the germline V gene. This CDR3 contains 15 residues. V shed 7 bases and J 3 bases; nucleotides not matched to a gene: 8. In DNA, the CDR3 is TGTGCCAGCATCGGCGGGGGGGCCCGGACAGATACGCAGTATTTT. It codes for CASIGGGARTDTQYF.

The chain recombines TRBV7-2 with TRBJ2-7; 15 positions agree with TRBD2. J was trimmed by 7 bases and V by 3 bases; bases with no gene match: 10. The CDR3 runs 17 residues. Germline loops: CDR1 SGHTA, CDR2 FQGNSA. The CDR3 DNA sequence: TGTGCCAGCAGCTTCCGTTGGACTAGCGGGGGGGCCCGAGAGCAGTACTTC. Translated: CASSFRWTSGGAREQYF.

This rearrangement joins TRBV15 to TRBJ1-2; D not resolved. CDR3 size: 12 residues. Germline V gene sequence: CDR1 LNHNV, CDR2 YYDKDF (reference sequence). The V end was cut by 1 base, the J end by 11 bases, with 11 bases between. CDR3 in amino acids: CATSRAGGRYTF. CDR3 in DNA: TGTGCCACCAGCAGAGCCGGAGGGAGGTACACCTTC.